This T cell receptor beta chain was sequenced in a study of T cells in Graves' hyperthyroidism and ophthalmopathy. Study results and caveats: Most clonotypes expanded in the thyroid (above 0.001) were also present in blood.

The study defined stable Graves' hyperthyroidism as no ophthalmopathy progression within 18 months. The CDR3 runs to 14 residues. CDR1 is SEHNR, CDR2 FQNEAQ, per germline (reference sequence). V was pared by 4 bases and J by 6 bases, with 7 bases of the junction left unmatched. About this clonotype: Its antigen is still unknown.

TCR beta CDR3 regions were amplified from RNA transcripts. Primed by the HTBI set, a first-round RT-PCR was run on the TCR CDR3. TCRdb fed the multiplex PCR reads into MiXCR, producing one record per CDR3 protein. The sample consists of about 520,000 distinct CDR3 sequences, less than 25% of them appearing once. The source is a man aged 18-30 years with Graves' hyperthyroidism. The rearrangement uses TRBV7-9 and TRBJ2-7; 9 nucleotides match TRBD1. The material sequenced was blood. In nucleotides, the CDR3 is TGTGCCAGCAGCTCGATGGGACAGGGCCTCGAGCAGTACTTC. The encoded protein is CASSSMGQGLEQYF. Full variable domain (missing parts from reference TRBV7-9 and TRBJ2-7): DTGVSQNPRHKITKRGQNVTFRCDPISEHNRLYWYRQTLGQGPEFLTYFQNEAQLEKSRLLSDRFSAERPKGSFSTLEIQRTEQGDSAMYLCASSSMGQGLEQYFGPGTRLTVT.